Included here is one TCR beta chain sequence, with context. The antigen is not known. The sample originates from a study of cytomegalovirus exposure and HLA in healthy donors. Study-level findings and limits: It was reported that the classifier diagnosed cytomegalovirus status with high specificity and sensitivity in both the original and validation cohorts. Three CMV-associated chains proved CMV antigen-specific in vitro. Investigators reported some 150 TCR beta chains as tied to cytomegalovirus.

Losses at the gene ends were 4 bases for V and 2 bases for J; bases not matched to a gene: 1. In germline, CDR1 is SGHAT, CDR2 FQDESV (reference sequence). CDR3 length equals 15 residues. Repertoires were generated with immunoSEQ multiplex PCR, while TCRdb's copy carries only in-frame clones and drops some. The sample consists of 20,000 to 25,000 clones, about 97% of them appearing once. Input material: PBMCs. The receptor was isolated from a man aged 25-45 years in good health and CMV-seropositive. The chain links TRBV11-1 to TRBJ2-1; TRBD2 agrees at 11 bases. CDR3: CASSSGLAAYNEQFF. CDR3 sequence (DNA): TGTGCCAGCAGCTCGGGACTAGCGGCCTACAATGAGCAGTTCTTC.